The clone carrying this TCR beta chain appeared a single time. The protocol was immunoSEQ multiplex PCR, while the TCRdb copy is restricted to in-frame clones and leaves out a portion. The sample has about 60,000 clones; 85% to 90% are singletons. The source of the sample is a study of blood T cell repertoires in COVID-19. The length of the CDR3 is 13 residues. V trimming: 4 bases; J trimming: 4 bases; junction bases outside the gene matches: 3. The germline CDR1 and CDR2 sequences are SEHNR and FQNEAQ (reference sequence). V gene TRBV7-9 combines with J gene TRBJ2-7, with 8 bases lining up with TRBD1. This TCR derives from a man aged 60 to 75 with acute or convalescent COVID-19. The sequencing input was peripheral blood. This chain's CDR3 is CASSYRGMYEQYF. DNA for the CDR3: TGTGCCAGCAGCTACAGGGGGATGTACGAGCAGTACTTC.